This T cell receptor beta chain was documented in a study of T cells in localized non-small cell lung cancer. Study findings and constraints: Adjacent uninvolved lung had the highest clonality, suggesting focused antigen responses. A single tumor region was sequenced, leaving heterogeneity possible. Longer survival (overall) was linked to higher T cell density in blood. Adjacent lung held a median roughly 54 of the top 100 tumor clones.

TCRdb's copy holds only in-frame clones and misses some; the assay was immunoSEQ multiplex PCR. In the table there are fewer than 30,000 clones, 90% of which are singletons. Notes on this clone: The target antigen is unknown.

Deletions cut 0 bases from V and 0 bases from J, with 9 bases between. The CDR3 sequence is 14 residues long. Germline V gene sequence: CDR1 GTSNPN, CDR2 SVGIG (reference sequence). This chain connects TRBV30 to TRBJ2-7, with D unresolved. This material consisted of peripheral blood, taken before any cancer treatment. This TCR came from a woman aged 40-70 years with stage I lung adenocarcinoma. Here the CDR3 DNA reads TGTGCCTGGAGTGTTGGCAGGAGCTCCTACGAGCAGTACTTC. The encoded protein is CAWSVGRSSYEQYF.